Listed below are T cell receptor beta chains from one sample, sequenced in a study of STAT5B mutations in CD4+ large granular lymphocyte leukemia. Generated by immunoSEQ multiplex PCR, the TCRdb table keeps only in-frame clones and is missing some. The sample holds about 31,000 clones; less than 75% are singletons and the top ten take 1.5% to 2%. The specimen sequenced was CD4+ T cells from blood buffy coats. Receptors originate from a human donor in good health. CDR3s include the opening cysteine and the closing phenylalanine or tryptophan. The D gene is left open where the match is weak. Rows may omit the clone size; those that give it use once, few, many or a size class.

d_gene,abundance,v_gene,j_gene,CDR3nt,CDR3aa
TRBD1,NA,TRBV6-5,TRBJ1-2,TGTGCCAGCAGTGCCGGGACAGACGGGTATGGCTACACCTTC,CASSAGTDGYGYTF
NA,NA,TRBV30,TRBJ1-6,TGTGCCTGGAGTCGTGGCCCGGCGGATTCACCCCTCCACTTT,CAWSRGPADSPLHF
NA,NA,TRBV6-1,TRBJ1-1,TGTGCCAGCAGTGACCGAGGAGCCAGGAACACTGAAGCTTTCTTT,CASSDRGARNTEAFF
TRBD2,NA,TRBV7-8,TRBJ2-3,TGTGCCAGCAGCTTCGGGACTAGCGGGACCGTAGATACGCAGTATTTT,CASSFGTSGTVDTQYF
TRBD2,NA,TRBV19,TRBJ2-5,TGTGCCAGTAGGGGGGGGCAAGAGACCCAGTACTTC,CASRGGQETQYF
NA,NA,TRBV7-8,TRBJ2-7,TGTGCCAGCAGCCCCGTACGGCTGGGGGAGCAGTACTTC,CASSPVRLGEQYF
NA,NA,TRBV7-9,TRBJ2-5,TGTGCCAGCAGCCCAAGCCCGGGCGGAGAGACCCAGTACTTC,CASSPSPGGETQYF
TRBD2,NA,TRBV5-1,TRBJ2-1,TGCGCCAGCAGCTTGGGGCTAGCGGGGGGCTACAACCCCCCTAGCTCCTACAATGAGCAGTTCTTC,CASSLGLAGGYNPPSSYNEQFF
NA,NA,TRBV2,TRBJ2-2,TGTGCCAGCAGAATAAGTAGGAACACCGGGGAGCTGTTTTTT,CASRISRNTGELFF
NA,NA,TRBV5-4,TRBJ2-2,TGTGCCAGCAGCTTGATCGGGGGAAACACCGGGGAGCTGTTTTTT,CASSLIGGNTGELFF
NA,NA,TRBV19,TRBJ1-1,TGTGCCAGTAGTTCCCCTTATGAGTACACTGAAGCTTTCTTT,CASSSPYEYTEAFF
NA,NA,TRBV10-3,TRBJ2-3,TGTGCCGCGGTCGTCCCAGTAGGACGCACAGATACGCAGTATTTT,CAAVVPVGRTDTQYF
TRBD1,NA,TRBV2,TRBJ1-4,TGTGCCAGCAGTACTCCGGGACAGTTTAATGAAAAACTGTTTTTT,CASSTPGQFNEKLFF
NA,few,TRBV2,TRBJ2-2,TGTGCCAGCAGGCGCACCGGGGAGCTGTTTTTT,CASRRTGELFF
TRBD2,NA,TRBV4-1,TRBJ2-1,TGCGCCAGCAGCCAAGATGGGACTAGCGGCCCTTTGGATGAGCAGTTCTTC,CASSQDGTSGPLDEQFF
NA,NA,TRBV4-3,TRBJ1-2,TGCGCCAGCAGCCAAGAATTCTCAGGGTGGGGAGATGGCTACACCTTC,CASSQEFSGWGDGYTF
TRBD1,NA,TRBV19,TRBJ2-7,TGTGCCAGTAGTAGAGACAGGGCAAGGGACGAGCAGTACTTC,CASSRDRARDEQYF
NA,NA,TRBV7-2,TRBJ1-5,TGTGCCAGCAGCTTATGGGTCGGGAATCAGCCCCAGCATTTT,CASSLWVGNQPQHF
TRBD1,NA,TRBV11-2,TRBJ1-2,TGTGCCAGCAGCCTGGACAGGGTCGGTGGCTACACCTTC,CASSLDRVGGYTF
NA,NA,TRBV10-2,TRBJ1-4,TGCGCCAGCAGTGAGGCGTCTACTGGAGTGGGTGGTGAAAAACTGTTTTTT,CASSEASTGVGGEKLFF
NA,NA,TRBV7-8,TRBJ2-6,TGTGCCAGCAGCCCATACCGGGTCCTTGGCTCTGGGGCCAACGTCCTGACTTTC,CASSPYRVLGSGANVLTF
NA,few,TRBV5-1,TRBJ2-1,TGCGCCAGCAGGATTTACCAGAGGAACGACGATGAGCAGTTCTTC,CASRIYQRNDDEQFF
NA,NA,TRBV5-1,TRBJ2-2,TGCGCCAGCAGCTTACGGAGTAACACCGGGGAGCTGTTTTTT,CASSLRSNTGELFF
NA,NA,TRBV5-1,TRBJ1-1,TGCGCCAGCAGGAAACAGGGACTGACGAACACTGAAGCTTTCTTT,CASRKQGLTNTEAFF
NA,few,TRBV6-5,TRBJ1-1,TGTGCCAGCAGTCGCCGTAGAGCCATGAACACTGAAGCTTTCTTT,CASSRRRAMNTEAFF
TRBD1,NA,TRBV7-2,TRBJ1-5,TGTGCCAGCAGCCTAAGGACAGGGCGAAATCAGCCCCAGCATTTT,CASSLRTGRNQPQHF
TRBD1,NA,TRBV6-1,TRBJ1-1,TGTGCCAGCAGGAAGCCGACAGGGTGGGGAACTGAAGCTTTCTTT,CASRKPTGWGTEAFF
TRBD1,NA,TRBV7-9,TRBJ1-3,TGTGCCAGCAGCTTGGGGACAGGGGAAAACACCATATATTTT,CASSLGTGENTIYF
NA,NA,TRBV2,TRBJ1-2,TGTGCCAGCAGGTGGGGCGACGTACCCAACTATGGCTACACCTTC,CASRWGDVPNYGYTF
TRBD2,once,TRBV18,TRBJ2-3,TGTGCCAGCTCACCCCAGGGGCTAGCGGGACTTTCCACAGATACGCAGTATTTT,CASSPQGLAGLSTDTQYF
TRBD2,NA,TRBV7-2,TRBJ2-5,TGTGCCAGCAGCTCCCGGGGACTAGTGGAGACCCAGTACTTC,CASSSRGLVETQYF
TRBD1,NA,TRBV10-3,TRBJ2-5,TGTGCCATCAGTTTGGACAGGGGAAGTTCGGAGACCCAGTACTTC,CAISLDRGSSETQYF
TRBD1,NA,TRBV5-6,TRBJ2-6,TGTGCCAGCAGTCGACAGGGTGACCCTGGGGCCAACGTCCTGACTTTC,CASSRQGDPGANVLTF
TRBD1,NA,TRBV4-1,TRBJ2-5,TGCGCCAGCAGCCACCACGGGACAGGACTAGAGACCCAGTACTTC,CASSHHGTGLETQYF
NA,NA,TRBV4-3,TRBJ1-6,TGCGCCAGCAGCATGGCAAGGGGGGATTCACCCCTCCACTTT,CASSMARGDSPLHF
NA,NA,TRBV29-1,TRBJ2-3,TGCAGCGTTGGTTTGGAAGATACGCAGTATTTT,CSVGLEDTQYF
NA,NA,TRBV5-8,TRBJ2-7,TGTGCCAGCAGCTTGACCTACGAGCAGTACTTC,CASSLTYEQYF
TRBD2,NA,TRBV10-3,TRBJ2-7,TGTGCCATCAGTGTCTCAGCGGGGGAGGGGCCCTACGAGCAGTACTTC,CAISVSAGEGPYEQYF
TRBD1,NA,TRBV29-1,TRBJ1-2,TGCAGCGTTGGGGACAGGGCGAACTATGGCTACACCTTC,CSVGDRANYGYTF
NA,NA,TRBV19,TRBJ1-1,TGTGCCAGTAGTATAGGGCAGGGGTATCGGAACACTGAAGCTTTCTTT,CASSIGQGYRNTEAFF
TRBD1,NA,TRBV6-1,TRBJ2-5,TGTGCCAGCAGTGTAGGACAGGGGCTCCAAGAGACCCAGTACTTC,CASSVGQGLQETQYF
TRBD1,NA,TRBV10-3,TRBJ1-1,TGTGCCATCAGTCAACAGGGGCCGAACACTGAAGCTTTCTTT,CAISQQGPNTEAFF
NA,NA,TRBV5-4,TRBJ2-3,TGTGCCAGCAGTGACAGTTCGTCCCGAGATACGCAGTATTTT,CASSDSSSRDTQYF
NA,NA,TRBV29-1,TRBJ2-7,TGCAGCGTTGAGGGTGAAGCCTACGAGCAGTACTTC,CSVEGEAYEQYF
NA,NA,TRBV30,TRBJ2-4,TGTGCCTGGCTAAGAAATTTCAAAAACATTCAGTACTTC,CAWLRNFKNIQYF